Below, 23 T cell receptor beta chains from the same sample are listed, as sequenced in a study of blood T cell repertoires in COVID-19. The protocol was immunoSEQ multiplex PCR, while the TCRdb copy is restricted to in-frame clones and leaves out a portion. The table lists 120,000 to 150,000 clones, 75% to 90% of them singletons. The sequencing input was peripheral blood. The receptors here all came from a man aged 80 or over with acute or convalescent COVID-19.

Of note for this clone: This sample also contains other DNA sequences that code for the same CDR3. This chain's CDR3 is CASSPAGGTEAFF. The CDR3 nucleotides are TGTGCCAGCTCACCGGCGGGTGGCACTGAAGCTTTCTTT. The V and J genes are TRBV18 and TRBJ1-1; D is unresolved. CDR1 is KGHSH, CDR2 LQKENI, per germline. V was trimmed by 3 bases and J by 4 bases, leaving 9 bases between them. The CDR3 has 13 amino acids.

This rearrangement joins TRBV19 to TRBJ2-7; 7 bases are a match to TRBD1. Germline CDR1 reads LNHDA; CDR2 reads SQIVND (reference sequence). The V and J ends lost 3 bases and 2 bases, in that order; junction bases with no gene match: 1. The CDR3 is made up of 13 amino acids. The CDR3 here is CASSMGQTYEQYF. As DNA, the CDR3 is TGTGCCAGTAGTATGGGACAGACCTACGAGCAGTACTTC.

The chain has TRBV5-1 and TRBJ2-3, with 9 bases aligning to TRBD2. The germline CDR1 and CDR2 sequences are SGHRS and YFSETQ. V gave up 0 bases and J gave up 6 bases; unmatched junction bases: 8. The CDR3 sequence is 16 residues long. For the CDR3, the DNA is TGCGCCAGCAGCTTGGCCGGCGGGGGGGCAACGGATACGCAGTATTTT. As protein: CASSLAGGGATDTQYF. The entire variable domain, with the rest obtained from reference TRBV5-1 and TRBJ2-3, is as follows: KAGVTQTPRYLIKTRGQQVTLSCSPISGHRSVSWYQQTPGQGLQFLFEYFSETQRNKGNFPGRFSGRQFSNSRSEMNVSTLELGDSALYLCASSLAGGGATDTQYFGPGTRLTVL.

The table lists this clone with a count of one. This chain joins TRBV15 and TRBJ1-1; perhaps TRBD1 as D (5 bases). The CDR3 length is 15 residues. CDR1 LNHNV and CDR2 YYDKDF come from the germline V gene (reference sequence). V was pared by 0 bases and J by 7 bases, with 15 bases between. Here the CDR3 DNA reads TGTGCCACCAGCAGAGATTCCCGAGGGGAGGGTGAAGCTTTCTTT. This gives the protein CATSRDSRGEGEAFF.

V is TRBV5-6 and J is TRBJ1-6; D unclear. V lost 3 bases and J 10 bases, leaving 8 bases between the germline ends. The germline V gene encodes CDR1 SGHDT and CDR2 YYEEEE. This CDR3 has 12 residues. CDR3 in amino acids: CASSYYTSPLHF. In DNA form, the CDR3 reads TGTGCCAGCAGCTACTATACGTCACCCCTCCACTTT. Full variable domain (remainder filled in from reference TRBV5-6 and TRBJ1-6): DAGVTQSPTHLIKTRGQQVTLRCSPKSGHDTVSWYQQALGQGPQFIFQYYEEEERQRGNFPDRFSGHQFPNYSSELNVNALLLGDSALYLCASSYYTSPLHFGNGTRLTVT.

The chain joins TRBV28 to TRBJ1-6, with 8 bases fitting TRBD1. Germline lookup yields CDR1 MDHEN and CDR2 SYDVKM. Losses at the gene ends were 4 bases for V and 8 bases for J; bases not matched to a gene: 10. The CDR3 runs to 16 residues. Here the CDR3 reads CASSSLGQGPDSPLHF. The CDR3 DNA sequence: TGTGCCAGCAGTTCACTAGGACAGGGCCCGGATTCACCCCTCCACTTT.

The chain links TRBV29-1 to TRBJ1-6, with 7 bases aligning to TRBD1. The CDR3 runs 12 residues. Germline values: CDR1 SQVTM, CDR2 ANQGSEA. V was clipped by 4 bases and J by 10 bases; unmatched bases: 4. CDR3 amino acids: CSVGEGGSPLHF. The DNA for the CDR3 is TGCAGCGTTGGTGAAGGGGGCTCACCCCTCCACTTT.

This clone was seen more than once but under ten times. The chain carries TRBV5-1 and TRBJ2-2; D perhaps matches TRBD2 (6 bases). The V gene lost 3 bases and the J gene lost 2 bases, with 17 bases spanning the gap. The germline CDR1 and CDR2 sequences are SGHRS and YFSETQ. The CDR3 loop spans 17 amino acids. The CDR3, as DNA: TGCGCCAGCAGCTCTCTTTTGGGGGAGGAAAACACCGGGGAGCTGTTTTTT. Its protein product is CASSSLLGEENTGELFF.

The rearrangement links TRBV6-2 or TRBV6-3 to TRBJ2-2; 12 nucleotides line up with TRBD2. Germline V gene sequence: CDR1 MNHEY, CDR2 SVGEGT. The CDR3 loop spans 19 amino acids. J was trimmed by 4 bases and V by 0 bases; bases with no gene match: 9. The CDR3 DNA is TGTGCCAGCAGTTACTCGCTTCTAGCGGGAGGGCCAGGCACCGGGGAGCTGTTTTTT. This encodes CASSYSLLAGGPGTGELFF.

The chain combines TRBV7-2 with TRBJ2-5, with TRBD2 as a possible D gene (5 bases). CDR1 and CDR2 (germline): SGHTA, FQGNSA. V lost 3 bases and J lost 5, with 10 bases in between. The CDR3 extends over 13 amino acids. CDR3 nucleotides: TGTGCCAGCAGCTTGGGAGTCGCCGAGACCCAGTACTTC. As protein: CASSLGVAETQYF.

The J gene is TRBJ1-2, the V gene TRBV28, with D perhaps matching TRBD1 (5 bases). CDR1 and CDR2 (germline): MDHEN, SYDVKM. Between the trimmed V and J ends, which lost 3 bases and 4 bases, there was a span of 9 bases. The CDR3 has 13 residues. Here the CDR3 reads CASSLTEFYGYTF. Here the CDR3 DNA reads TGTGCCAGCAGTTTGACAGAATTCTATGGCTACACCTTC.

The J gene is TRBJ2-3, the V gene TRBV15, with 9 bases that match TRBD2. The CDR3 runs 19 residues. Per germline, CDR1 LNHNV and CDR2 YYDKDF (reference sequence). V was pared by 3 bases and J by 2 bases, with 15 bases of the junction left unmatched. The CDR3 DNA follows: TGTGCCACCAGCAGGGTTGGTTACGGCACTAGCGGGTTCACAGATACGCAGTATTTT. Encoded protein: CATSRVGYGTSGFTDTQYF.

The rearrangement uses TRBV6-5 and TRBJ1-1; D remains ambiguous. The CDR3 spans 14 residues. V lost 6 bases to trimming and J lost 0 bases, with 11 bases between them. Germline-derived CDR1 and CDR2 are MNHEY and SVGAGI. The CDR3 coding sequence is TGTGCCAGCAGACAAGACACGGTGAACACTGAAGCTTTCTTT. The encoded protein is CASRQDTVNTEAFF.

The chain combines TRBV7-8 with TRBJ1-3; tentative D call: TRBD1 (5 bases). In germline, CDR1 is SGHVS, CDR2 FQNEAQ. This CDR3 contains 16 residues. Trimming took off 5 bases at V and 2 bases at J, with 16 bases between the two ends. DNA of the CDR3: TGTGCCAGCAGCCTTAAAGTGATAGGGGCTGGAAACACCATATATTTT. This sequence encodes CASSLKVIGAGNTIYF.

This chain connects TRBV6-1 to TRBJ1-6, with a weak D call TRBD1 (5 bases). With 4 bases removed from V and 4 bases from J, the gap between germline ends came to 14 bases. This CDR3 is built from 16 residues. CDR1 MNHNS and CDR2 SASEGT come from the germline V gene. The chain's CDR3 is CASSGPTGSYNSPLHF. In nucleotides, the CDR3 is TGTGCCAGCAGTGGGCCTACAGGTTCTTATAATTCACCCCTCCACTTT.

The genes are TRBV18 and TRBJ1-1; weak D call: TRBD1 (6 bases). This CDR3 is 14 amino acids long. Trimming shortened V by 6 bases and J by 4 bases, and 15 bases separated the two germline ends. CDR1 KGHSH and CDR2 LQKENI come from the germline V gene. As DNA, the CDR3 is TGTGCCAGCTCCGGGGGGCGGGAGAGCACTGAAGCTTTCTTT. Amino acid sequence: CASSGGRESTEAFF.

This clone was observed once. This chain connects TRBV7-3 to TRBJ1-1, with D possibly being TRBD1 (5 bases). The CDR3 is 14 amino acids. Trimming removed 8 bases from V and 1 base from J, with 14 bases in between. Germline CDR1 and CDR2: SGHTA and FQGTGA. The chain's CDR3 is CASAPGTGNTEAFF. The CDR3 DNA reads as TGTGCCAGCGCTCCTGGTACAGGGAACACTGAAGCTTTCTTT.

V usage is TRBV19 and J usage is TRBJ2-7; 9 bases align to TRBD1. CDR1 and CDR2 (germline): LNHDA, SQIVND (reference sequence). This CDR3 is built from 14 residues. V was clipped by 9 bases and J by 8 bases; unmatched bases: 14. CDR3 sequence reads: CASLPGQGSLKQYF. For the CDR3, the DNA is TGTGCCAGCCTACCGGGACAGGGTAGTTTGAAGCAGTACTTC.

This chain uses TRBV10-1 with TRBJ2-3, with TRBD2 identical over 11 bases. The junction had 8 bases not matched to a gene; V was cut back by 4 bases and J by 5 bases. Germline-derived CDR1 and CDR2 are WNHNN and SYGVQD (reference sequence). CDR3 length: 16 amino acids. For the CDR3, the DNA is TGCGCCAGCAGTGGTCCTAGCGGGGGGACACAAGATACGCAGTATTTT. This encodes CASSGPSGGTQDTQYF.

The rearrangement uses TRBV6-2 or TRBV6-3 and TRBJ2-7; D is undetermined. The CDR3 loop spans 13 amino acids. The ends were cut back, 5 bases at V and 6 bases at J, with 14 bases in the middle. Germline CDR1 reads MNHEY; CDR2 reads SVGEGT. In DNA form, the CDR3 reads TGTGCCAGCAGTCCCTCCCCGAGTGGCGAGCAGTACTTC. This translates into CASSPSPSGEQYF.

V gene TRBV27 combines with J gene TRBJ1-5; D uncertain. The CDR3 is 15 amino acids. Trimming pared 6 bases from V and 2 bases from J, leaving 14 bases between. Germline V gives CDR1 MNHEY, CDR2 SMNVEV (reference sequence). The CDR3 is CASSPGSGGNQPQHF. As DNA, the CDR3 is TGTGCCAGCAGCCCGGGTTCCGGCGGCAATCAGCCCCAGCATTTT.

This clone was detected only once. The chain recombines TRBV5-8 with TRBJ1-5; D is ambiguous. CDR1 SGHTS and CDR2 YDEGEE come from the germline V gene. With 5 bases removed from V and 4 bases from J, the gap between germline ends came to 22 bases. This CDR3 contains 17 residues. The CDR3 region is CASRPYGLLGGNQPQHF. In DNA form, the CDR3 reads TGTGCCAGCAGGCCGTACGGGCTCCTGGGAGGGAATCAGCCCCAGCATTTT.

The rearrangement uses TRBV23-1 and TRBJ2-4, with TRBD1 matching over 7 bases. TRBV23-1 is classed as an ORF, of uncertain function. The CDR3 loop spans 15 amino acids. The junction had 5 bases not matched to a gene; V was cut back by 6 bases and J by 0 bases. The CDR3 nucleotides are TGCGCCAGCAGGGGACAGAGTCTAGCCAAAAACATTCAGTACTTC. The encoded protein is CASRGQSLAKNIQYF.